The subject of this entry is one T cell receptor (beta chain). Antigen unknown. The data originate from a study of blood T cells in healthy people across ages. Findings of the study overall: Long-lived donors carried more naive CD4+ cells and greater diversity than aged donors.

A second PCR, run for roughly 7 to 11 cycles, used a sample-barcoded 5' primer plus a J-beta primer mix. TCRdb called the 5' RACE reads again in MiXCR, with one record for every CDR3 protein. This repertoire shows about 1.6 million distinct CDR3 sequences, 30% to 35% found once; its top ten account for 10% to 12%. The V gene's germline CDR1 is KGHDR and CDR2 SFDVKD. This CDR3 is built from 17 residues. Samples had at least 7 million PBMCs isolated from them. The sequence was obtained from a woman aged 25 to 39 in good health. Material: blood. J is TRBJ2-4 and V is TRBV24-1; D may match TRBD1 or TRBD2 (5 bases each). The J call may be wrong; the DNA end is better matched by TRBJ2-5. CDR3 in amino acids: CATSDSTGTFRSETQYF. The CDR3 nucleotides are TGTGCCACCAGTGATTCCACCGGGACCTTTCGATCAGAGACCCAGTACTTC.